The 14 T cell receptor beta chains given below trace back to one sample, sequenced in a study of cytomegalovirus exposure and HLA in healthy donors. This table comes from immunoSEQ multiplex PCR, and its TCRdb copy is limited to in-frame clones, with some not included. The profile shows over 200,000 clones, around 90% of them singletons. Specimen: PBMCs. Receptors originate from a woman between 18 and 30 years old in good health and CMV-seronegative.

This clone was seen only once. This CDR3 is CASSASSGRVYEQFF. The CDR3 DNA sequence: TGTGCCAGCAGCGCGTCTAGCGGGAGGGTCTATGAGCAGTTCTTC. The rearrangement joins TRBV9 to TRBJ2-1; 12 bases align to TRBD2. The CDR3 totals 15 residues. Germline-derived CDR1 and CDR2 are SGDLS and YYNGEE. J lost 8 bases, V lost 3 bases, and 6 bases had no gene match.

This clone was detected many times. The chain employs TRBV6-1 and TRBJ2-1; 7 bases map to TRBD1. The germline V gene encodes CDR1 MNHNS and CDR2 SASEGT. CDR3 length: 15 amino acids. V trimming: 3 bases; J trimming: 6 bases; junction bases outside the gene matches: 8. The CDR3 loop reads CASSEQGQSFNEQFF. CDR3 DNA sequence: TGTGCCAGCAGTGAGCAGGGACAGAGCTTCAATGAGCAGTTCTTC.

CDR3 sequence (DNA): TGTGCCAGCACCGCGAGTAGCGGGATTACTGAGGAGACCCAGTACTTC. Residues: CASTASSGITEETQYF. This rearrangement joins TRBV9 to TRBJ2-5; 8 bases fit TRBD2. CDR3 length: 16 residues. V lost 6 bases and J lost 5; bases outside the gene matches: 15. Germline V gene data show CDR1 as SGDLS and CDR2 as YYNGEE. The variable domain in full, with the rest retrieved from reference TRBV9 and TRBJ2-5, is DSGVTQTPKHLITATGQRVTLRCSPRSGDLSVYWYQQSLDQGLQFLIQYYNGEERAKGNILERFSAQQFPDLHSELNLSSLELGDSALYFCASTASSGITEETQYFGPGTRLLVL.

V and J are TRBV7-9 and TRBJ2-5; 7 bases fit TRBD1. Trimming cost V 4 bases and J 1 base; bases outside gene matches: 9. CDR1 is SEHNR, CDR2 FQNEAQ, per germline (reference sequence). The CDR3 covers 16 residues. The CDR3 region has the DNA TGTGCCAGCAGCTCCACAATAACAGGGGCCCAAGAGACCCAGTACTTC. Protein: CASSSTITGAQETQYF.

The chain uses TRBV7-2 and TRBJ2-7; D might be TRBD2 (5 bases). There are 14 residues in the CDR3. Germline CDR1 is SGHTA and CDR2 is FQGNSA. Deletions cut 8 bases from V and 0 bases from J, with 14 bases between. As DNA, the CDR3 is TGTGCCAGCGGAAAAGCGGCAGTCTCCTACGAGCAGTACTTC. Translated: CASGKAAVSYEQYF.

The gene calls are TRBV19 and TRBJ1-5; TRBD1 agrees at 10 bases. Unmatched junction bases numbered 17, after V lost 6 bases and J lost 9 bases. CDR1 is LNHDA and CDR2 is SQIVND in the germline V gene (reference sequence). The CDR3 sequence is 17 residues long. CDR3: CASSTRQGADPGMPQHF. DNA of the CDR3: TGTGCCAGTAGCACCCGACAGGGGGCAGATCCGGGGATGCCCCAGCATTTT.

The V gene is TRBV29-1, the J gene TRBJ2-3; 11 nucleotides agree with TRBD2. The CDR3 extends over 14 amino acids. Germline trimming cut 5 bases from V and 5 bases from J; bases unmatched to any gene: 6. Germline V gene data show CDR1 as SQVTM and CDR2 as ANQGSEA. The chain's CDR3 is CSVSGLAGRDTQYF. For the CDR3, the DNA is TGCAGCGTTTCTGGACTAGCGGGTCGAGATACGCAGTATTTT.

The V gene is TRBV6-5, the J gene TRBJ2-7; 9 bases fit TRBD2. V shed 2 bases, J shed 2 bases, and the junction held 4 bases outside the gene matches. Germline CDR1 MNHEY, CDR2 SVGAGI. The length of the CDR3 is 15 residues. The CDR3 region has the DNA TGTGCCAGCAGTTACGGTGCGGGAGGGACCTACGAGCAGTACTTC. It yields the protein CASSYGAGGTYEQYF.

Concerning this clone itself: A read error may account for a junction end that differs from germline. This chain uses TRBV7-7 with TRBJ2-5; 7 bases are a match to TRBD1. This CDR3 is built from 13 residues. Germline V CDR1 and CDR2: SSHAT, FNYEAQ (reference sequence). The CDR3 region has the DNA TGTGCTAGCAGCTTAGACAGGGCAGAGACCCAGTACTTC. It translates to CASSLDRAETQYF.

The V and J genes are TRBV28 and TRBJ2-3; TRBD1 matches at 8 bases. Germline V CDR1 and CDR2: MDHEN, SYDVKM. Trimming took 5 bases from V and 4 from J; bases not matched to a gene: 5. This CDR3 has 14 residues. The CDR3 coding sequence is TGTGCCAGCAGTATCAGGGGGCTCTCAGATACGCAGTATTTT. Translated: CASSIRGLSDTQYF.

The rearrangement uses TRBV30 and TRBJ2-2; 10 nucleotides align to TRBD2. This CDR3 comprises 18 residues. The V gene's germline CDR1 is GTSNPN and CDR2 SVGIG (reference sequence). V trimming: 0 bases; J trimming: 0 bases; junction bases outside the gene matches: 7. In DNA form, the CDR3 reads TGTGCCTGGAGTGTACGACCGGGACTAGCGACGAACACCGGGGAGCTGTTTTTT. It encodes CAWSVRPGLATNTGELFF.

The chain is built from TRBV9 and TRBJ2-7, with 8 bases matching TRBD2. The V gene end was trimmed by 0 bases and the J gene end by 3 bases; junction bases not matched to a gene: 5. CDR3 length: 15 amino acids. Looked up from germline, CDR1 is SGDLS and CDR2 is YYNGEE. The CDR3 here is CASSVGSGTIYEQYF. CDR3 nucleotides: TGTGCCAGCAGCGTAGGTAGCGGGACAATCTACGAGCAGTACTTC.

Of note for this clone: The junction departs from the called germline gene at one end, perhaps through a read error. The V and J genes are TRBV7-7 and TRBJ2-2; possible D gene TRBD2, 6 bases. The CDR3 contains 15 residues. CDR1 is SSHAT and CDR2 is FNYEAQ in the germline V gene (reference sequence). The CDR3 nucleotides are TGTGCTAGCAGCTTGGTCCCGGGACTCTCCGGGGAGCTGTTTTTT. Translated: CASSLVPGLSGELFF.

The chain combines TRBV27 with TRBJ2-2; TRBD1 matches at 7 bases. The CDR3 is 15 residues long. Germline CDR1 and CDR2: MNHEY and SMNVEV (reference sequence). The trim removed 2 bases at V and 3 bases at J, leaving 3 bases unmatched. The CDR3 coding sequence is TGTGCCAGCAGTTTAGGACAGGTGTACACCGGGGAGCTGTTTTTT. Translated, it gives CASSLGQVYTGELFF.